This TCR beta chain emerged from a study of blood T cells in healthy people across ages. Then a second PCR, running about 6 to 12 cycles, was carried out with a sample-barcoded 5' primer and a J-beta primer mix. MiXCR was run by TCRdb on the 5' RACE reads, yielding one entry per CDR3 protein. Here the sample spans roughly 680,000 distinct CDR3 sequences, about 51% being singletons. Germline CDR1 and CDR2: SGDLS and YYNGEE. Trimming removed 4 bases from V and 8 bases from J, with 18 bases in between. CDR3 length equals 15 residues. This clonotype originated in a woman at least 80 years old in good health. The chain uses TRBV9 and TRBJ2-2; D possibly matches TRBD1 or TRBD2 (5 bases each). The sequencing sample was made of blood. DNA of the CDR3: TGTGCCAGCAGCACGGGACGAAGCACCGGAGGGGAGCTGTTTTTT. This gives the protein CASSTGRSTGGELFF.